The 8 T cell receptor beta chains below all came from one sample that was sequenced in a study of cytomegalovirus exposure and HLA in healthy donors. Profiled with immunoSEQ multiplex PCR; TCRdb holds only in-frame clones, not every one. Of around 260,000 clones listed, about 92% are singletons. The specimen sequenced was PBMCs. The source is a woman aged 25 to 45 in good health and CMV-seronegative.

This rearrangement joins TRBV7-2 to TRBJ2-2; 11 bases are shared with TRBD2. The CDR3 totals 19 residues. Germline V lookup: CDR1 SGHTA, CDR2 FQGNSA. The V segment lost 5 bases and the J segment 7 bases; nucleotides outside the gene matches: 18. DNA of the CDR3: TGTGCCAGCAGCCCGGACAGGGTCGCGACTAGCGGGAAGCACGGGGAGCTGTTTTTT. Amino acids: CASSPDRVATSGKHGELFF. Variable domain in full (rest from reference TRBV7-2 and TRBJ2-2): GAGVSQSPSNKVTEKGKDVELRCDPISGHTALYWYRQSLGQGLEFLIYFQGNSAPDKSGLPSDRFSAERTGGSVSTLTIQRTQQEDSAVYLCASSPDRVATSGKHGELFFGEGSRLTVL.

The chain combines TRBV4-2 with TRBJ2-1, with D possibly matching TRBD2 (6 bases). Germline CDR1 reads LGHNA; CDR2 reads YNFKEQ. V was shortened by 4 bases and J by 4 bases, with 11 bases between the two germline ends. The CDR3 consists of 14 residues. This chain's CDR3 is CASSPGRGYNEQFF. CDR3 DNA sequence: TGTGCCAGCAGCCCGGGGCGGGGATACAATGAGCAGTTCTTC.

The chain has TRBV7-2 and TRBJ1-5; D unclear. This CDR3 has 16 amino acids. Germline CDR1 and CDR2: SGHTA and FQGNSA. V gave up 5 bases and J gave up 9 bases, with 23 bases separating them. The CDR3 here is CASSLGLDFMSWPQHF. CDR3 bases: TGTGCCAGCAGCCTTGGGTTAGACTTTATGTCGTGGCCCCAGCATTTT.

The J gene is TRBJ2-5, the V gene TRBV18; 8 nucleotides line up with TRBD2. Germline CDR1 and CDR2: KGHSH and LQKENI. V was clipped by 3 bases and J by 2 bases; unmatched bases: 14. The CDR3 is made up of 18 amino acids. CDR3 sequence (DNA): TGTGCCAGCTCACCGGGAGCGGGAGATTCTTGGCCGCAAGAGACCCAGTACTTC. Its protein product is CASSPGAGDSWPQETQYF.

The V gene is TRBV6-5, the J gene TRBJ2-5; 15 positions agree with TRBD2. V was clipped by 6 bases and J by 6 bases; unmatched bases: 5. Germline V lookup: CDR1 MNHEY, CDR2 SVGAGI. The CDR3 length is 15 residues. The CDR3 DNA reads TGTGCCAGCAGCCAAGGGACTAGCGGGAGGAAGACCCAGTACTTC. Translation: CASSQGTSGRKTQYF.

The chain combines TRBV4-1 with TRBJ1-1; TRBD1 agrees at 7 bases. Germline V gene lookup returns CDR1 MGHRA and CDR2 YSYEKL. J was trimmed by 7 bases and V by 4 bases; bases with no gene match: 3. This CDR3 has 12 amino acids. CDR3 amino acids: CASSPRDSEAFF. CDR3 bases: TGCGCCAGCAGCCCACGGGACAGTGAAGCTTTCTTT.

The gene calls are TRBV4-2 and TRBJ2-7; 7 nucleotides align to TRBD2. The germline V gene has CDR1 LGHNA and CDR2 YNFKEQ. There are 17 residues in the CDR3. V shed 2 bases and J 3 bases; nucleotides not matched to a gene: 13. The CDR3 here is CASSQQLAGAGGYEQYF. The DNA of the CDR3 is TGTGCCAGCAGCCAACAACTTGCGGGAGCCGGAGGCTACGAGCAGTACTTC.

The CDR3 here is CSVNRGDEQFF. The CDR3 DNA follows: TGCAGCGTCAACCGGGGCGATGAGCAGTTCTTC. V gene TRBV29-1 combines with J gene TRBJ2-1; D may be TRBD1 or TRBD2 (5 bases each). The CDR3 is 11 amino acids. Between the trimmed V and J ends, which lost 6 bases and 8 bases, there was a span of 11 bases. In germline, CDR1 is SQVTM, CDR2 ANQGSEA.